The clone carrying this T cell receptor (beta chain) was recorded once. Antigen unknown. The CDR3 is 15 amino acids. V lost 2 bases and J lost 0, with 10 bases in between. Germline assignment: CDR1 MNHEY and CDR2 SMNVEV (reference sequence). Measured with immunoSEQ multiplex PCR; TCRdb has only the in-frame clones, and not every one. The sample has about 21,000 clones, more than 75% seen once. The data were taken from a study of early stage breast cancer tumors. Study-wide points: Most shared enriched TCRB sequences were commonly generated ones.

The sample taken for sequencing was blood. The chain carries TRBV27 and TRBJ1-2; unclear D gene. The clonotype comes from a person in their 60s with breast cancer. DNA for the CDR3: TGTGCCAGCAGTTTAACGTTGGATGCTAACTATGGCTACACCTTC. Protein product: CASSLTLDANYGYTF.